This entry describes one TCR beta chain. The data originate from a study of beta chain features in type 1 diabetes. All of the isolated RNA was reverse transcribed, so expressed TCRB transcripts were sequenced. Repertoires were generated with immunoSEQ multiplex PCR, while TCRdb's copy carries only in-frame clones and drops some. This table has under 250,000 clones, around 14% appearing once. The CDR3 consists of 16 residues. The junction had 6 bases not matched to a gene; V was cut back by 3 bases and J by 1 base. Germline CDR1 LNHDA, CDR2 SQIVND (reference sequence). The clonotype was recovered from a woman aged 40-49 years in good health. The sequencing input was naive CD4+ T cells from blood. The gene calls are TRBV19 and TRBJ2-3, with 8 nucleotides matching TRBD2. The DNA of the CDR3 is TGTGCCAGTAGTATTGGTAGCGGGATTGGCACAGATACGCAGTATTTT. This encodes CASSIGSGIGTDTQYF. The full variable domain, rest sourced from reference TRBV19 and TRBJ2-3, is DGGITQSPKYLFRKEGQNVTLSCEQNLNHDAMYWYRQDPGQGLRLIYYSQIVNDFQKGDIAEGYSVSREKKESFPLTVTSAQKNPTAFYLCASSIGSGIGTDTQYFGPGTRLTVL.